The 25 T cell receptor beta chains presented below share a single source sample, sequenced in a study of blood T cell repertoires in COVID-19. Generated by immunoSEQ multiplex PCR, the TCRdb table keeps only in-frame clones and is missing some. The repertoire consists of about 210,000 clones, with approximately 80% occurring once and the leading ten covering 9.5% to 15%. Sequenced input: peripheral blood. These receptors were obtained from a human donor in a cohort sampled during active COVID-19.

The genes are TRBV5-4 and TRBJ1-2; 8 bases line up with TRBD1. The V gene's germline CDR1 is SGHNT and CDR2 YYREEE (reference sequence). This CDR3 is 15 amino acids long. After removal of 4 bases from V and 3 bases from J, the junction contained 8 bases not matched to a gene. CDR3 amino acids: CASSLSTGVDYGYTF. DNA for the CDR3: TGTGCCAGCAGCCTATCGACAGGGGTGGACTATGGCTACACCTTC.

The chain recombines TRBV19 with TRBJ2-7; 7 bases align to TRBD2. The germline V gene encodes CDR1 LNHDA and CDR2 SQIVND (reference sequence). V shed 6 bases, J shed 2 bases, and the junction held 4 bases outside the gene matches. This CDR3 is 13 amino acids long. The CDR3 spells CASSLSGAYEQYF. DNA of the CDR3: TGTGCCAGTAGCCTCAGCGGGGCCTACGAGCAGTACTTC.

The CDR3 DNA sequence: TGTGCCAGCTCACCAAATATGAACACTGAAGCTTTCTTT. This translates into CASSPNMNTEAFF. The chain is built from TRBV18 and TRBJ1-1; D is undetermined. V lost 2 bases and J lost 0, with 4 bases in between. The CDR3 consists of 13 residues. The germline gives CDR1 KGHSH, CDR2 LQKENI.

The rearrangement joins TRBV18 to TRBJ1-6, with D maybe TRBD1 (6 bases). The CDR3 sequence is 16 residues long. Trimming removed 6 bases at V and 7 bases at J, with 19 bases between. Germline values: CDR1 KGHSH, CDR2 LQKENI. For the CDR3, the DNA is TGTGCCAGCTCCCCTCGGACAGTTACTGTGAATTCACCCCTCCACTTT. Amino acids: CASSPRTVTVNSPLHF.

The chain carries TRBV5-5 and TRBJ1-4, with D uncertain. The CDR3 has 14 residues. V was trimmed by 4 bases and J by 8 bases, leaving 15 bases between them. CDR1 and CDR2 (germline): SGHKS, YYEKEE (reference sequence). This CDR3 is CASSPEVLGEKLFF. CDR3 nucleotide sequence: TGTGCCAGCAGCCCCGAGGTTCTTGGAGAAAAACTGTTTTTT.

The table lists this clone with a count of one. The J gene is TRBJ2-7, the V gene TRBV7-2; TRBD2 matches 10 bases. V trimming: 4 bases; J trimming: 2 bases; junction bases outside the gene matches: 5. CDR3 length equals 15 residues. CDR1 is SGHTA, CDR2 FQGNSA, per germline. The CDR3 DNA reads TGTGCCAGCAGCTCCGGACTAGCGGCCCCCTACGAGCAGTACTTC. It is translated as CASSSGLAAPYEQYF.

The chain recombines TRBV11-2 with TRBJ2-3; 9 nucleotides agree with TRBD1. The trim removed 4 bases at V and 5 bases at J, leaving 4 bases unmatched. CDR1 is SGHAT and CDR2 is FQNNGV in the germline V gene. The CDR3 extends over 14 amino acids. The CDR3 region has the DNA TGTGCCAGCAGCTCACAGGGGGCCGGAGATACGCAGTATTTT. It yields the protein CASSSQGAGDTQYF.

The genes are TRBV6-1 and TRBJ1-4; unclear D gene. The CDR3 is 14 amino acids. V lost 3 bases and J 3 bases, leaving 8 bases between the germline ends. Germline CDR1 and CDR2: MNHNS and SASEGT. The CDR3: CASSDRVANEKLFF. CDR3 nucleotide sequence: TGTGCCAGCAGTGATCGGGTTGCTAATGAAAAACTGTTTTTT.

CDR3 region: CASSLGSLAGDEQYF. CDR3 in DNA: TGCGCCAGCAGCTTGGGGTCCCTAGCGGGAGACGAGCAGTACTTC. The chain couples TRBV5-1 to TRBJ2-7; TRBD2 matches at 10 bases. V lost 0 bases, J lost 5 bases, and 5 bases stayed unmatched. This CDR3 region has 15 residues. Germline V gives CDR1 SGHRS, CDR2 YFSETQ.

The chain uses TRBV28 and TRBJ2-5, with TRBD2 identical over 15 bases. The CDR3 totals 18 residues. V shed 6 bases and J 4 bases; nucleotides not matched to a gene: 12. The germline CDR1 and CDR2 sequences are MDHEN and SYDVKM. CDR3 in amino acids: CASSTSGLGLAGGETQYF. The CDR3, as DNA: TGTGCCAGCAGCACATCCGGTCTGGGACTAGCGGGAGGAGAGACCCAGTACTTC.

A single count supports this clone. CDR3 sequence reads: CASSGQGDYEQYF. The CDR3 DNA is TGCGCCAGCAGTGGACAGGGGGACTACGAGCAGTACTTC. The V and J genes are TRBV5-1 and TRBJ2-7, with 10 bases aligning to TRBD1. V gave up 5 bases and J gave up 3 bases; unmatched junction bases: 2. CDR3 length: 13 amino acids. Per germline, CDR1 SGHRS and CDR2 YFSETQ.

The rearrangement joins TRBV3-1 (or the pseudogene TRBV3-2) to TRBJ2-3; 9 bases fit TRBD2. V dropped 4 bases and J dropped 3; count of bases not matched to a gene: 11. The CDR3 loop spans 17 amino acids. The germline V gene encodes CDR1 LGHDT and CDR2 YNNKEL (reference sequence). Written as DNA, the CDR3 is TGTGCCAGCAGCCGAACTCCTCCGGGACTAGCTACAGATACGCAGTATTTT. Translation gives CASSRTPPGLATDTQYF.

The J gene is TRBJ1-4, the V gene TRBV18, with 9 bases fitting TRBD1. Looked up from germline, CDR1 is KGHSH and CDR2 is LQKENI. The V gene end was trimmed by 3 bases and the J gene end by 8 bases; junction bases not matched to a gene: 7. This CDR3 is 15 amino acids long. The CDR3 DNA is TGTGCCAGCTCACCCAGTGGAGACAGGGGGGAAAAACTGTTTTTT. The encoded protein is CASSPSGDRGEKLFF.

The V gene is TRBV19, the J gene TRBJ2-7, with a weak D call TRBD2 (7 bases). Trimming cost V 5 bases and J 0 bases, with 11 bases left between them. The CDR3 is 14 residues long. Germline CDR1 reads LNHDA; CDR2 reads SQIVND (reference sequence). DNA of the CDR3: TGTGCCAGTAGTGAGGGGGGGGTCTCCTACGAGCAGTACTTC. Its translation is CASSEGGVSYEQYF.

This clone appeared a few times. The V call is TRBV10-3, the J call TRBJ2-7, with D perhaps TRBD1 (5 bases). V was shortened by 7 bases and J by 2 bases, with 9 bases between the two germline ends. Germline V lookup: CDR1 ENHRY, CDR2 SYGVKD. The CDR3 loop spans 12 amino acids. For the CDR3, the DNA is TGTGCCATCATGACAGTTACCTACGAGCAGTACTTC. Its translation: CAIMTVTYEQYF.

This chain links TRBV19 with TRBJ2-5; TRBD2 aligns across 10 bases. CDR1 and CDR2 (germline): LNHDA, SQIVND (reference sequence). CDR3 size: 16 residues. V gave up 5 bases and J gave up 1 base; unmatched junction bases: 7. CDR3 bases: TGTGCCAGTAGTGAGAGCGGGGGGGCGTTCCAAGAGACCCAGTACTTC. Its protein is CASSESGGAFQETQYF.

V gene TRBV11-2 combines with J gene TRBJ2-2; TRBD2 is a possible D gene (5 bases). V was clipped by 5 bases and J by 8 bases, with 12 bases between them. CDR1 and CDR2 from the germline V gene are SGHAT and FQNNGV. The CDR3 runs to 13 residues. The CDR3 sequence: CASSHYSEGELFF. In DNA form, the CDR3 reads TGTGCCAGCAGCCACTATAGCGAGGGGGAGCTGTTTTTT.

A few counts support this clone. The J gene is TRBJ1-6, the V gene TRBV3-1 (or the pseudogene TRBV3-2); D remains ambiguous. From germline, CDR1 is LGHDT and CDR2 YNNKEL (reference sequence). Trimming took off 4 bases at V and 5 bases at J, with 12 bases between the two ends. The CDR3 runs 15 residues. The CDR3 reads CASSPREGNNSPLHF. CDR3 coding DNA: TGTGCCAGCAGCCCCCGGGAGGGTAATAATTCACCCCTCCACTTT.

The chain joins TRBV7-2 to TRBJ2-1; D is perhaps TRBD2 (6 bases). Trimming removed 3 bases from V and 6 bases from J, with 9 bases in between. Germline-derived CDR1 and CDR2 are SGHTA and FQGNSA. The CDR3 extends over 13 amino acids. CDR3: CASSFTSTNEQFF. The CDR3 DNA is TGTGCCAGCAGCTTTACTAGCACCAATGAGCAGTTCTTC.

J is TRBJ1-1 and V is TRBV28, with TRBD1 as a possible D gene (6 bases). Germline CDR1 is MDHEN and CDR2 is SYDVKM. The ends were cut back, 6 bases at V and 7 bases at J, with 15 bases in the middle. The CDR3 covers 13 residues. The CDR3 nucleotides read TGTGCCAGCAGCCCACCACGGACAGTTGAAGCTTTCTTT. This codes for CASSPPRTVEAFF.

The rearrangement links TRBV11-2 to TRBJ2-7; D is possibly TRBD2 (5 bases). V dropped 4 bases and J dropped 0 bases, with 19 bases sitting between them. Germline CDR1 SGHAT, CDR2 FQNNGV. This CDR3 comprises 17 residues. CDR3 sequence (DNA): TGTGCCAGCAGCTCCCCTCCGATGGTGGGAGACTCCTACGAGCAGTACTTC. Translating gives CASSSPPMVGDSYEQYF. The full variable domain, in which reference TRBV11-2 and TRBJ2-7 provide the parts outside the CDR3, is EAGVAQSPRYKIIEKRQSVAFWCNPISGHATLYWYQQILGQGPKLLIQFQNNGVVDDSQLPKDRFSAERLKGVDSTLKIQPAKLEDSAVYLCASSSPPMVGDSYEQYFGPGTRLTVT.

The chain carries TRBV6-1 and TRBJ1-4, with D tentatively TRBD1 (6 bases). V lost 1 base to trimming and J lost 10 bases, with 16 bases between them. Germline-derived CDR1 and CDR2 are MNHNS and SASEGT. There are 15 residues in the CDR3. Here the CDR3 DNA reads TGTGCCAGCAGTGAAGTCGGGGCAGGGGCCGGAAAACTGTTTTTT. Encoded protein: CASSEVGAGAGKLFF.

The V gene is TRBV28, the J gene TRBJ2-7; tentative D call: TRBD1 (6 bases). The V end lost 2 bases, the J end lost 6 bases, and 11 bases lay between the germline ends. The germline V gene has CDR1 MDHEN and CDR2 SYDVKM. There are 13 residues in the CDR3. CDR3 sequence reads: CASSLRQGFEQYF. The CDR3 nucleotides read TGTGCCAGCAGTTTAAGGCAGGGGTTCGAGCAGTACTTC.

This chain links TRBV27 with TRBJ2-7, with 9 nucleotides matching TRBD2. The CDR3 is made up of 13 amino acids. Germline V gene sequence: CDR1 MNHEY, CDR2 SMNVEV (reference sequence). The V and J ends lost 7 bases and 6 bases, in that order; junction bases with no gene match: 7. CDR3 DNA sequence: TGTGCCAGCAAAATAGCGGGAGCGGTCGAGCAGTACTTC. Translating it yields CASKIAGAVEQYF.

The CDR3 DNA reads TGTGCCAGCAGCCGACGGAGTTTGAAGGCTGAAGCTTTCTTT. Its protein product is CASSRRSLKAEAFF. V gene TRBV14 combines with J gene TRBJ1-1, with D unclear. Germline CDR1 SGHDN, CDR2 FVKESK. This CDR3 spans 14 amino acids. The V gene lost 4 bases and the J gene lost 6 bases, with 15 bases spanning the gap.